This T cell receptor (beta chain) was sequenced in a study of blood T cells in healthy people across ages. Study-wide points: Measured against age, TCR beta diversity per million T cells decreased in a roughly linear manner. Unsorted PBMCs prevented conclusive naive versus antigen-experienced comparison. Naive CD4+ cell counts and diversity both ran higher in long-lived than in aged donors.

The germline gives CDR1 SEHNR, CDR2 FQNEAQ (reference sequence). The CDR3 runs 13 residues. V was clipped by 10 bases and J by 1 base, with 13 bases between them. Using a J-beta primer mix together with a sample-barcoded 5' primer, a second PCR was run for roughly 7 to 12 cycles. MiXCR, applied by TCRdb to the 5' RACE reads, yields one record per CDR3 protein. The data show fewer than 950,000 distinct CDR3 sequences, with 30% to 45% seen just once and roughly 13% held by the top ten. Points on this clonotype: The target antigen is unknown.

What was sequenced was blood. The gene calls are TRBV7-9 and TRBJ1-1; D is possibly TRBD1 (5 bases). This TCR was recovered from a man younger than 35 in good health. Here the CDR3 reads CATSGLGNTEAFF. CDR3 coding DNA: TGTGCCACATCAGGGCTTGGGAACACTGAAGCTTTCTTT.